The T cell receptor beta chain described here comes from a study of monozygotic twins with inflammatory bowel disease. Study-wide results and caveats: Compared with healthy twins, IBD patients shared fewer clonotypes with others, especially with disease activity. Inverse Simpson values showed less TCRbeta diversity in IBD patients than in their healthy co-twins. Among twins, concordant and discordant pairs did not differ in repertoire similarity, possibly from limited power.

To note about this clonotype: Its antigen is undetermined.

UMIs that had a 6-nucleotide sample barcode were put in using template switching. With the 5' RACE reads reprocessed, TCRdb shows one record per CDR3 protein and no DNA. The sample table sets out about 300,000 distinct CDR3 sequences. CDR1 is SNHLY and CDR2 is FYNNEI in the germline V gene. This CDR3 contains 14 residues. The sample taken for sequencing was blood. The chain employs TRBV2 and TRBJ2-7; with no DNA, the TCRdb D assignment of TRBD2 cannot be verified. The sequence came from a human donor with ulcerative colitis or Crohn's disease, or a healthy co-twin of an affected twin (not recorded which). CDR3 sequence reads: CATEGTSGIYEQYF.